This T cell receptor beta chain came from a study of cytomegalovirus exposure and HLA in healthy donors. PCR primers comprised 60 Vbeta and 13 Jbeta primers. Profiled with immunoSEQ multiplex PCR; TCRdb holds only in-frame clones, not every one. This repertoire shows 95,000 to 130,000 clones, 9% to 10% found once; its top ten account for roughly 3%. Worth noting for this clone: The target antigen is unknown.

Study findings and constraints: A prior analysis recorded that most TCR beta V segments were productive about 90% or about 30% of the time. The study listed 150 to 200 cytomegalovirus-associated TCR beta chains.

CDR1 is MNHEY and CDR2 is SMNVEV in the germline V gene (reference sequence). Germline trimming cut 4 bases from V and 1 base from J; bases unmatched to any gene: 9. CDR3 length: 16 amino acids. At sampling all donors were nominally healthy, likely with unrecorded immune exposures. Sequences were obtained from PBMCs. This chain joins TRBV27 and TRBJ2-7, with TRBD2 identical over 8 bases. The TCR sequence derives from a man aged 25 to 40 in good health and CMV-seronegative. CDR3 bases: TGTGCCAGCAGTTCCGATACTAGCGGCCGGTCCTACGAGCAGTACTTC. Its translation is CASSSDTSGRSYEQYF.